This T cell receptor (beta chain) originates from a study of PD-1 blockade in classical Hodgkin lymphoma. Overall study findings and caveats: Exclusion was the outcome for patients who began nivolumab under 1 year after ASCT.

V lost 1 base and J lost 5, with 18 bases in between. CDR3 length: 17 amino acids. The germline V gene encodes CDR1 KGHSH and CDR2 LQKENI. Time point noted: cycle 4 day 1 (C4D1), after 5 to 7 weeks of nivolumab. Every patient had relapsed following autologous stem cell transplantation, and cohorts differed in brentuximab vedotin exposure. The protocol was immunoSEQ multiplex PCR, while the TCRdb copy is restricted to in-frame clones and leaves out a portion. The data hold approximately 44,000 clones, with 55% to 80% observed a single time. Within the sample, this clone is medium-sized. The antigen is undetermined.

The TCR originated in a human donor with classical Hodgkin lymphoma. The sample in question was peripheral blood mononuclear cells (PBMCs), obtained before the fourth cycle of nivolumab. This chain links TRBV18 with TRBJ2-1, with a weak D call TRBD2 (6 bases). The CDR3 DNA follows: TGTGCCAGCTCACCACGGCGGGGACCAGAACGTGACAATGAGCAGTTCTTC. Translating it yields CASSPRRGPERDNEQFF.